This TCR beta chain was retrieved from a study of siplizumab effects on memory and regulatory T cells (dated by TCRdb to about 2019). About the study as a whole: The effect of the anti-CD2 antibody siplizumab on alloreactive T-cell subsets was examined in allogeneic mixed lymphocyte reactions constructed from human PBMCs. Overall results and qualifications from the work: Because sequences below about 10^-5 frequency were poorly captured, only a minor fraction of alloreactive clones could be mapped to unstimulated subsets. Whether proliferating Tregs from siplizumab cultures were suppressive was not functionally confirmed. About 80-97% of proliferating CD4+ or CD8+ clones could not be given a naive or memory phenotype. Compared with memory T cells, unstimulated naive T cells appeared more diverse, and naive cells seemed to make a substantial contribution to the alloresponse. Of the alloreactive CD4+ clones that could be mapped, the Treg-derived share averaged approximately 67% with siplizumab compared with 25% to 30% in control reactions. Siplizumab significantly lowered the cumulative frequency of alloreactive sequences that could be traced to unstimulated CD4+ memory T cells.

To prepare the library, the immunoSEQ multiplex PCR assay was applied. The deep sequencing platform assayed 90,000 to 100,000 TCR templates per sample. Genomic DNA extracted from sorted T cells was used for TCRbeta CDR3 sequencing. The published analysis was carried out like this. The R programming language was used for the clonal analysis of the TCRbeta CDR3 data. Comparing unstimulated samples against CFSE-low samples taken after the reaction was how alloreactive CD4+ and CD8+ clones were defined. By matching sequences to the repertoires of sorted unstimulated Treg and non-Treg cells, each alloreactive CD4+ clone was assigned a regulatory or non-regulatory origin. TCRdb holds this immuneACCESS table with in-frame rearrangements only. Some clones are missing; in checked studies, unresolved V genes explain under half, and the rest has no known cause. The V and J calls and clone size come from that table; D and trimming were worked out from the DNA. The sample profile shows 90,000 to 110,000 clones; roughly nine tenths of them were found once. Of the sample, about 0.78% is held by the ten largest clones.

On this clone itself: The antigen it binds to is not known. No per-base quality is available; no much larger clone lies one base away.

Sorted unstimulated T cells and proliferating T cells recovered from mixed lymphocyte reactions were subjected to TCRbeta CDR3 sequencing. Fresh whole blood from around 11 HLA-typed healthy donors was used to isolate PBMCs. To map where alloreactive clones came from, unstimulated CD4+ regulatory T cells were FACS-sorted. The germline ends are 16 bases apart after V is trimmed by 1 base and J by 3 bases. CDR1 and CDR2 were assigned from the germline V gene as SGHVS and FQNEAQ. The CDR3 runs 16 residues from the cysteine to the phenylalanine. CDR3 DNA is the only sequence kept; it has 48 bases, read in frame from the first base.

This receptor was taken from a human donor in good health. The chain is assembled from TRBV7-8 and TRBJ2-7; the D gene assignment is ambiguous. Sequenced: Tregs sorted from blood. The nucleotide sequence reads as follows: TGTGCCAGCAGCTTAGGTCCCGTGGAGAAAGGCTACGAGCAGTACTTC. It translates to CASSLGPVEKGYEQYF.